This T cell receptor (beta chain) was sequenced in a study of T cells in Graves' hyperthyroidism and ophthalmopathy (dated by TCRdb to the late 2010s). General notes on the study: Peripheral blood samples were taken at initial diagnosis, before any treatment was given. A discovery cohort of about a hundred patients, approximately 45 with Graves' ophthalmopathy and approximately 55 with stable Graves' hyperthyroidism, was used to find distinguishing TCR V-J signatures. Prospective prediction of ophthalmopathy was tested in an independent validation cohort consisting of 18 hyperthyroidism patients and approximately 16 patients who later progressed to ophthalmopathy. For training and testing, the 100 or so patients in the discovery cohort were randomly divided in a 7:3 ratio. Thyroid tissue and blood T-cell repertoires from roughly 6 Graves' hyperthyroidism patients were also compared in the study. Following sampling, methimazole starting at 30 mg daily was given to hyperthyroidism patients, and high-dose intravenous methylprednisolone was given to ophthalmopathy patients. The paper describes TCR Vbeta CDR3 sequencing of 130 to 150 peripheral blood samples, made up of fewer than 50 ophthalmopathy patients, 70 to 75 hyperthyroidism patients and roughly 17 progressor patients. Overall study outcomes, separate from this receptor: In validation, progression to ophthalmopathy was predicted by the model with approximately 67% sensitivity and roughly 76% specificity, a median of approximately 6.5 months before onset. A 13 V-J signature model separated ophthalmopathy from stable hyperthyroidism, with roughly 88% sensitivity and about 81% specificity in cross-validation and 80%/75% in testing. Most expanded thyroid clonotypes (frequency above 0.001) were also detected in blood, suggesting blood repertoires may reflect thyroid immune responses. No statistical method was used to set the sample size in advance, and investigators knew the group allocation.

The TCR beta CDR3 regions were amplified from RNA transcripts. A first-round RT-PCR of the TCR CDR3 used the HTBI primer set with the Qiagen OneStep RT-PCR kit. Libraries were constructed in a second round of multiplex PCR, after which size selection and purification were carried out. Sequencing of the libraries was done on an Illumina HiSeq2000 using paired-end 100 bp reads. The study's processing was this. SOAPnuke was used to process the raw data, removing reads that contained adapters or uncalled bases, had a mean Phred below 15, or lacked an exact match to the constant primer or identifier. High-quality paired reads were merged with COPE v1.2.5, and unique nucleotide sequences were defined as clonotypes. MiTCR v1.1 was used to align clonotypes to the IMGT TRBV, TRBD and TRBJ reference segments. The analysis was restricted to V-J combinations with a frequency above 0.0001, which together covered 99% to 99.2% of the repertoires. A TCS score was defined as the ratio of F50 (clonal expansion) to E x V (chaos), with BLOSUM62-based TCRdist applied between CDR3 peptides within each V-J. Welch's t-statistics and random forest reduced fewer than 600 V-J features to 13, which were used in a naive Bayes classifier (R e1071). The public reads were reanalyzed by TCRdb: fastp trimming at Q25, MiXCR alignment, in-frame beta chains only. Rows are unified per CDR3 protein, each entry keeping the most common DNA and genes. The V and J calls come from TCRdb's annotation, not from the publication. This sample has hundreds of thousands of distinct CDR3 sequences in its table, and just under 20% of those were observed once. Together, the top ten hold around 50% of the sample.

Ophthalmopathy patients had moderately to severely active disease, with a Clinical Activity Score of 3 or more, a NOSPECS grade of 4 or more, and a disease duration of less than 3 months. The study excluded patients with uncontrolled infections, other autoimmune diseases, pregnancy or lactation. Diagnoses were established on the basis of clinical symptoms, serum thyroxine and TRAb, thyroid ultrasound, and orbital computed tomography. PBMCs were separated from roughly 9.6 ml of fresh peripheral blood using Ficoll-Paque density gradient centrifugation. Trizol reagent was used to extract total RNA, and RNA quality was then checked on an Agilent 2100 Bioanalyzer. Per the germline V gene, MGHDK is the CDR1 and SYGVNS is the CDR2. At the junction V is shortened by 6 bases and J by 1 base; bases outside the gene matches: 6. Including cysteine and phenylalanine, the CDR3 has 16 amino acids. Of all the DNA, just the CDR3 is kept, 48 bases in frame from base 1.

As regards this clonotype: Its antigen remains unidentified. There are no base qualities to consult, and no much larger clone falls within one base.

The TCR originated in a man aged 35 to 55 with Graves' ophthalmopathy. Recombination connected TRBV25-1 to TRBJ2-4, with 10 bases aligning to TRBD1. Sequenced input: blood. The CDR3 region: CASRPGTGVAKNIQYF. The bases read TGTGCCAGCAGGCCCGGGACAGGGGTTGCCAAAAACATTCAGTACTTC.